The clone carrying this T cell receptor beta chain came up a few times. This sample is drawn from a study of blood T cell repertoires in COVID-19. At the level of the study: PBMCs, B-cell-depleted T cells, or T cells were the source of the cDNA or gDNA that made up the material.

Profiling relied on immunoSEQ multiplex PCR, and the TCRdb table lists in-frame clones only, not all of them. The data hold around 65,000 clones, with around 79% observed a single time. The germline gives CDR1 SGHTA, CDR2 FQGNSA. The CDR3 is 15 amino acids. V lost 2 bases, J lost 7 bases, and 17 bases lay in between. The receptor was derived from a man in his sixties with acute or convalescent COVID-19. Source material: peripheral blood. The chain is built from TRBV7-2 and TRBJ1-1, with D possibly matching TRBD1 (5 bases). CDR3 DNA: TGTGCCAGCAGCTTAAATCAGGGAGGGTTGAATGAAGCTTTCTTT. It yields the protein CASSLNQGGLNEAFF.